Listed below are T cell receptor beta chains from one sample, sequenced in a study of blood T cell repertoires in COVID-19. Sequencing was performed with immunoSEQ multiplex PCR; in TCRdb, only in-frame clones are kept and a portion is missing. The sample carries about 180,000 clones, around 85% recorded once. Sequenced: peripheral blood. The receptors derive from a man aged 45-60 years with active or convalescent COVID-19. Each CDR3 is given with its conserved first and last residue. A D gene is named only where the DNA matches it firmly. Size is stated for part of the rows, as once, few or many counts, or as a class when the clone is expanded.

clone_size	d_call	v_call	j_call	cdr3_aa	cdr3_nt
once	.	TRBV18	TRBJ1-2	CASSLSTVDYGYTF	TGTGCCAGCTCACTGTCGACAGTGGACTATGGCTACACCTTC
.	TRBD1	TRBV3-1/TRBV3-2	TRBJ1-2	CASSPGQRNGYTF	TGTGCCAGCAGCCCGGGACAGAGAAATGGCTACACCTTC
.	TRBD1	TRBV10-3	TRBJ2-3	CATDRDRERSDTQYF	TGTGCCACCGACCGGGACAGGGAAAGGTCAGATACGCAGTATTTT
.	.	TRBV15	TRBJ1-1	CATSTPGEATEAFF	TGTGCCACCAGCACACCGGGGGAGGCCACTGAAGCTTTCTTT
.	.	TRBV28	TRBJ1-3	CASSSPGDSSSGNTIYF	TGTGCCAGCAGTTCCCCCGGCGACAGTTCCTCTGGAAACACCATATATTTT
.	.	TRBV16	TRBJ1-6	CASSQSVLNSPLHF	TGTGCCAGCAGCCAATCCGTCCTAAATTCACCCCTCCACTTT
.	.	TRBV23-1	TRBJ2-1	CASSQSYNQAYNEQFF	TGCGCCAGCAGTCAATCGTACAACCAGGCGTACAATGAGCAGTTCTTC
.	.	TRBV27	TRBJ1-1	CASSLSTRVDTEAFF	TGTGCCAGCAGTTTATCTACCAGGGTAGACACTGAAGCTTTCTTT
.	.	TRBV30	TRBJ2-3	CAWSLSTDTQYF	TGTGCCTGGAGCCTCAGCACAGATACGCAGTATTTT
.	TRBD1	TRBV3-1/TRBV3-2	TRBJ1-1	CASSQDMDREAFF	TGTGCCAGCAGCCAGGACATGGACAGGGAGGCTTTCTTT
.	.	TRBV6-5	TRBJ1-5	CASRGDGNSNQPQHF	TGTGCCAGCAGGGGAGACGGTAATAGCAATCAGCCCCAGCATTTT
.	.	TRBV27	TRBJ1-3	CASSPIPGNTIYF	TGTGCCAGCAGTCCCATCCCTGGAAACACCATATATTTT
.	TRBD1	TRBV28	TRBJ2-7	CASRGQGGAYEQYF	TGTGCCAGCAGGGGACAGGGGGGGGCCTACGAGCAGTACTTC
.	.	TRBV28	TRBJ1-1	CASRIGGGDTEAFF	TGTGCCAGCAGGATCGGGGGAGGGGACACTGAAGCTTTCTTT
.	TRBD1	TRBV28	TRBJ1-2	CASTLLGTGEAGYTF	TGTGCCAGCACCCTCTTGGGGACAGGGGAAGCTGGCTACACCTTC
.	.	TRBV30	TRBJ1-4	CAWNPDSTNEKLFF	TGTGCCTGGAACCCGGACAGTACTAATGAAAAACTGTTTTTT
.	.	TRBV5-1	TRBJ1-2	CASSLAGHPAGGYTF	TGCGCCAGCAGCTTGGCCGGACATCCCGCGGGAGGCTACACCTTC
.	TRBD1	TRBV12-3/TRBV12-4	TRBJ1-5	CASSPTGRQPQHF	TGTGCCAGCAGCCCGACAGGGAGGCAGCCCCAGCATTTT
.	.	TRBV15	TRBJ1-5	CATSREEVVKSDSDQPQHF	TGTGCCACCAGCAGAGAGGAGGTCGTTAAAAGTGATAGCGATCAGCCCCAGCATTTT
.	TRBD1	TRBV25-1	TRBJ1-1	CASSGRGLKRNTEAFF	TGTGCCAGCAGTGGGAGGGGGCTAAAACGGAACACTGAAGCTTTCTTT
.	.	TRBV19	TRBJ2-1	CASSTPRQESSYNEQFF	TGTGCCAGTAGTACCCCAAGACAGGAGAGCTCCTACAATGAGCAGTTCTTC
.	TRBD1	TRBV10-3	TRBJ1-5	CAIKGTGVNQPQHF	TGTGCCATCAAGGGGACAGGGGTAAATCAGCCCCAGCATTTT
.	TRBD2	TRBV20-1	TRBJ2-7	CSASRSGGPYEQYF	TGCAGTGCTAGTCGTAGCGGGGGTCCCTACGAGCAGTACTTC
once	TRBD2	TRBV5-1	TRBJ2-1	CASSPAGLAGNNEQFF	TGCGCCAGCAGCCCGGCCGGATTAGCGGGCAACAATGAGCAGTTCTTC